The 18 T cell receptor beta chains reported below all come from one sample, sequenced in a study of blood T cell repertoires in COVID-19. Some clones are missing from TCRdb's copy, which holds only in-frame ones; the method was immunoSEQ multiplex PCR. The sample comprises roughly 400,000 clones, more than 75% of which are singletons, and around 10% rests with the top ten. Source material: PBMCs or T cells enriched from blood (not recorded which). These receptors came from a woman in her forties or fifties who had recovered from COVID-19.

Worth noting for this clone: This sample also contains other DNA sequences that code for the same CDR3. V and J are TRBV5-1 and TRBJ2-3, with 8 bases aligning to TRBD1. CDR1 is SGHRS, CDR2 YFSETQ, per germline. V gave up 4 bases and J gave up 2 bases; unmatched junction bases: 3. The CDR3 length is 14 residues. In DNA form, the CDR3 reads TGCGCCAGCAGCCTGGGACAGGACACAGATACGCAGTATTTT. Residues: CASSLGQDTDTQYF.

The chain uses TRBV7-2 and TRBJ2-3; TRBD2 matches at 7 bases. Germline CDR1 and CDR2: SGHTA and FQGNSA. The CDR3 is 16 residues long. Losses at the gene ends were 3 bases for V and 6 bases for J; bases not matched to a gene: 12. The CDR3 DNA sequence: TGTGCCAGCAGCTTTAGGGGAGGGACCGGATCCGATACGCAGTATTTT. It specifies CASSFRGGTGSDTQYF.

The V gene is TRBV6-1, the J gene TRBJ1-1; 8 bases map to TRBD1. The V and J ends lost 2 bases and 0 bases, in that order; junction bases with no gene match: 2. The CDR3 is 15 residues long. Germline loops: CDR1 MNHNS, CDR2 SASEGT. The CDR3 protein is CASSERQGMNTEAFF. The CDR3, as DNA: TGTGCCAGCAGTGAACGACAGGGGATGAACACTGAAGCTTTCTTT.

The CDR3 protein is CASSPGRASPLHF. The CDR3 DNA sequence: TGTGCCAGCAGTCCTGGGAGGGCTTCACCCCTCCACTTT. The chain joins TRBV6-5 to TRBJ1-6, with no clear D. The CDR3 sequence is 13 residues long. Germline V CDR1 and CDR2: MNHEY, SVGAGI. V was clipped by 5 bases and J by 9 bases, with 11 bases between them.

The V and J genes are TRBV5-1 and TRBJ1-1, with 8 positions matching TRBD1. Trimming at V came to 4 bases and at J to 6 bases, leaving 11 bases not matched to a gene. This CDR3 has 15 amino acids. The germline CDR1 and CDR2 sequences are SGHRS and YFSETQ. The CDR3 nucleotides read TGCGCCAGCAGCCCGAAAGGACAGGGAGGCCCTGAAGCTTTCTTT. It is translated as CASSPKGQGGPEAFF. Full variable domain (rest looked up from reference TRBV5-1 and TRBJ1-1): KAGVTQTPRYLIKTRGQQVTLSCSPISGHRSVSWYQQTPGQGLQFLFEYFSETQRNKGNFPGRFSGRQFSNSRSEMNVSTLELGDSALYLCASSPKGQGGPEAFFGQGTRLTVV.

The chain combines TRBV5-1 with TRBJ2-5; D might be TRBD2 (6 bases). The CDR3 is 14 amino acids. Trimming removed 4 bases from V and 5 bases from J, with 15 bases in between. Germline V gene sequence: CDR1 SGHRS, CDR2 YFSETQ. CDR3 protein: CASSPGGEMETQYF. The CDR3 DNA is TGCGCCAGCAGCCCGGGCGGGGAAATGGAGACCCAGTACTTC.

The V gene is TRBV7-2, the J gene TRBJ2-3; 7 bases are a match to TRBD2. Germline trimming cut 5 bases from V and 3 bases from J; bases unmatched to any gene: 8. The CDR3 is 15 residues long. From germline, CDR1 is SGHTA and CDR2 FQGNSA. The CDR3 protein is CASSPGLVQTDTQYF. CDR3 in DNA: TGTGCCAGCAGCCCAGGACTAGTTCAAACAGATACGCAGTATTTT.

V usage is TRBV28 and J usage is TRBJ1-1; perhaps TRBD1 as D (5 bases). Deletions cut 2 bases from V and 10 bases from J, with 8 bases between. This CDR3 is built from 11 residues. Germline loops: CDR1 MDHEN, CDR2 SYDVKM. As DNA, the CDR3 is TGTGCCAGCAGTTTAGACAGACTAGCTTTCTTT. Translated, it gives CASSLDRLAFF.

The chain carries TRBV28 and TRBJ1-3; TRBD1 agrees at 8 bases. Germline-derived CDR1 and CDR2 are MDHEN and SYDVKM. With V trimmed by 4 bases and J by 8 bases, 7 bases remained unmatched. The CDR3 is 14 amino acids. The CDR3 sequence: CASSSGQDFYTIYF. The CDR3 DNA is TGTGCCAGCAGTTCGGGACAGGATTTCTACACCATATATTTT. Full variable domain (missing parts from reference TRBV28 and TRBJ1-3): DVKVTQSSRYLVKRTGEKVFLECVQDMDHENMFWYRQDPGLGLRLIYFSYDVKMKEKGDIPEGYSVSREKKERFSLILESASTNQTSMYLCASSSGQDFYTIYFGEGSWLTVV.

DNA of the CDR3: TGTGCCAGCAGCCAATTTCTAGCGGGGATGAATGAGCAGTTCTTC. Its protein is CASSQFLAGMNEQFF. The chain is built from TRBV14 and TRBJ2-1, with 9 nucleotides matching TRBD2. J was trimmed by 7 bases and V by 2 bases; bases with no gene match: 6. The CDR3 covers 15 residues. Germline V CDR1 and CDR2: SGHDN, FVKESK. The variable domain in full, with the rest retrieved from reference TRBV14 and TRBJ2-1, is EAGVTQFPSHSVIEKGQTVTLRCDPISGHDNLYWYRRVMGKEIKFLLHFVKESKQDESGMPNNRFLAERTGGTYSTLKVQPAELEDSGVYFCASSQFLAGMNEQFFGPGTRLTVL.

This chain links TRBV27 with TRBJ2-7, with 9 bases matching TRBD1. J was trimmed by 2 bases and V by 10 bases; bases with no gene match: 3. The CDR3 sequence is 12 residues long. Germline lookup yields CDR1 MNHEY and CDR2 SMNVEV (reference sequence). The DNA for the CDR3 is TGTGCCACACGGACAGGGGCCTACGAGCAGTACTTC. Its translation is CATRTGAYEQYF.

The chain has TRBV18 and TRBJ2-7, with 8 positions matching TRBD1. The germline V gene encodes CDR1 KGHSH and CDR2 LQKENI. This CDR3 is 14 amino acids long. V shed 1 base and J 3 bases; nucleotides not matched to a gene: 2. CDR3 coding DNA: TGTGCCAGCTCACCACGGGACAGGTACTACGAGCAGTACTTC. Residues: CASSPRDRYYEQYF.

J is TRBJ1-1 and V is TRBV3-1 (or the pseudogene TRBV3-2); tentatively, D is TRBD1 (6 bases). Germline loops: CDR1 LGHDT, CDR2 YNNKEL (reference sequence). V was trimmed by 5 bases and J by 7 bases, leaving 17 bases between them. This CDR3 is 14 amino acids long. Here the CDR3 DNA reads TGTGCCAGCAGCTTCGACGGCAGGGGAAGTGAAGCTTTCTTT. As protein: CASSFDGRGSEAFF.

This chain joins TRBV5-5 and TRBJ1-1, with 7 bases aligning to TRBD1. The germline V gene encodes CDR1 SGHKS and CDR2 YYEKEE (reference sequence). This CDR3 spans 15 amino acids. The J segment lost 3 bases and the V segment lost 2 bases, leaving 7 bases of the junction unmatched. CDR3 residues: CASSFLRDRHTEAFF. The CDR3 coding sequence is TGTGCCAGCAGCTTCCTACGGGACAGACACACTGAAGCTTTCTTT.

The V call is TRBV6-2 or TRBV6-3, the J call TRBJ1-5, with TRBD1 as a possible D gene (5 bases). Per the germline V gene, CDR1 is MNHEY and CDR2 is SVGEGT. CDR3 length: 18 amino acids. The V and J ends lost 2 bases and 1 base respectively, with 18 bases between them. CDR3 in DNA: TGTGCCAGCAGTTACGGCCGCGGGGCTGGAGCGAGCAATCAGCCCCAGCATTTT. Amino acid sequence: CASSYGRGAGASNQPQHF.

The chain links TRBV10-3 to TRBJ2-2; D unclear. There are 16 residues in the CDR3. The germline V gene encodes CDR1 ENHRY and CDR2 SYGVKD. Trimming removed 6 bases at V and 3 bases at J, with 17 bases between. The DNA of the CDR3 is TGTGCCATCAGCTCGACCCTTTTTCTAGACACCGGGGAGCTGTTTTTT. Translated: CAISSTLFLDTGELFF.

This chain joins TRBV10-3 and TRBJ1-6, with D possibly TRBD1 on 5 matching bases. Germline V gene data show CDR1 as ENHRY and CDR2 as SYGVKD. The germline V and J ends were trimmed by 7 bases and 7 bases, with 11 bases remaining between them. The CDR3 covers 13 residues. This CDR3 is CAITPTENSPLHF. The CDR3 region has the DNA TGTGCCATCACTCCGACAGAAAATTCACCCCTCCACTTT.

This chain joins TRBV6-2 or TRBV6-3 and TRBJ2-7; D perhaps matches TRBD2 (6 bases). Germline CDR1 reads MNHEY; CDR2 reads SVGEGT. The V end was cut by 5 bases, the J end by 6 bases, with 14 bases between. The CDR3 length is 13 residues. This chain's CDR3 is CASSTEGRSEQYF. In DNA form, the CDR3 reads TGTGCCAGCAGTACCGAGGGGAGGAGCGAGCAGTACTTC.